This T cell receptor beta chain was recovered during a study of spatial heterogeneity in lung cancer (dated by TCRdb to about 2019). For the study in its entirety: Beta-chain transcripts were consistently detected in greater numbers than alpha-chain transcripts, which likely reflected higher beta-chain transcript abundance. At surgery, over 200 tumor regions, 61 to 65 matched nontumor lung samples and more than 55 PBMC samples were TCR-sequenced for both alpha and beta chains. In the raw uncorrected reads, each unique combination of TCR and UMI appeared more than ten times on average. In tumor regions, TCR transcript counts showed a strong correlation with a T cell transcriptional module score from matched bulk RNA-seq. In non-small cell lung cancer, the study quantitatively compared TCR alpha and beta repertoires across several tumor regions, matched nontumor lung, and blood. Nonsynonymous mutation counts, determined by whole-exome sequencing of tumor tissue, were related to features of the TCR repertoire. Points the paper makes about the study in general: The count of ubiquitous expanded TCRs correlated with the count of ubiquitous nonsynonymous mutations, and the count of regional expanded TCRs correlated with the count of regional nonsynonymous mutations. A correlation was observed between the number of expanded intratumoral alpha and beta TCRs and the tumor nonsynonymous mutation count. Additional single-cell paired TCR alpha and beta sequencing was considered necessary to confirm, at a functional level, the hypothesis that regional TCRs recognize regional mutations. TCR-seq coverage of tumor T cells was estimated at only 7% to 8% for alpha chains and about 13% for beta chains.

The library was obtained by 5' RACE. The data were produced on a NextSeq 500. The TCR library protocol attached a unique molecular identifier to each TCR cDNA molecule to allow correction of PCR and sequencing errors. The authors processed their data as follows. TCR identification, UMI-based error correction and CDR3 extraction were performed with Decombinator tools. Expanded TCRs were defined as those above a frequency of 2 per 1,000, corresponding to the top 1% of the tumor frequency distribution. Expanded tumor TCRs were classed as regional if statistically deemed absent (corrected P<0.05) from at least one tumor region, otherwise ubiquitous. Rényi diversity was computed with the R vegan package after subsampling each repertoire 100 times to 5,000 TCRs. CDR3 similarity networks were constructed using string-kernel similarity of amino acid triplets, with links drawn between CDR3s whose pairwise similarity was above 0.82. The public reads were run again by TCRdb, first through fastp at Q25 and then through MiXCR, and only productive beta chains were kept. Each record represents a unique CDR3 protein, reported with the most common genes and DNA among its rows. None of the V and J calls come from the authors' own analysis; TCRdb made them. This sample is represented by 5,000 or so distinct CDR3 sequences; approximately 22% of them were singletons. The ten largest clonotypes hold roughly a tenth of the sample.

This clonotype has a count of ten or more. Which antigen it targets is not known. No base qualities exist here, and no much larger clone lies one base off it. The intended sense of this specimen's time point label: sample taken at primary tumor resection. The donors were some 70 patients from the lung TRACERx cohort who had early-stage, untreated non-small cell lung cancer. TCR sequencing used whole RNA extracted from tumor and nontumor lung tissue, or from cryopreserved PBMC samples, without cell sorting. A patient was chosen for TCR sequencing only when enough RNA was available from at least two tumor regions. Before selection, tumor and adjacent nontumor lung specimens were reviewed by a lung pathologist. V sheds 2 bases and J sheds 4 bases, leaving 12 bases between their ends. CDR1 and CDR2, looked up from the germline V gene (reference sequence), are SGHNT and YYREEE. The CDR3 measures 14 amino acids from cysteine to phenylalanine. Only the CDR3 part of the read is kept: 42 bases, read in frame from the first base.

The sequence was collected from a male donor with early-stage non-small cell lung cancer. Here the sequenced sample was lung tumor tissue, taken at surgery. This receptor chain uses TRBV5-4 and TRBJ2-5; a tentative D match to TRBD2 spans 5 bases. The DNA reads TGTGCCAGCAGCTTAGGGCTAGCAGGAGAGACCCAGTACTTC. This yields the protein CASSLGLAGETQYF.